The 21 T cell receptor beta chains below come from one sample, sequenced in a study of T cell responses to AZD1222 COVID-19 vaccine. Some clones are missing from TCRdb's copy, which holds only in-frame ones; the method was immunoSEQ multiplex PCR. The sample carries around 100,000 clones, about 93% recorded once. This specimen consisted of peripheral blood, obtained on day 0 of AZD1222 vaccination. These receptors were obtained from an adult in good health.

This chain connects TRBV3-1 (or the pseudogene TRBV3-2) to TRBJ2-1, with unresolved D. This CDR3 contains 11 residues. Germline values: CDR1 LGHDT, CDR2 YNNKEL (reference sequence). V dropped 1 base and J dropped 10 bases, with 5 bases sitting between them. CDR3 coding DNA: TGTGCCAGCAGCCAAGCAGGCGAGCAGTTCTTC. Its translation: CASSQAGEQFF.

CDR3 loop: CASSARDKQETQYF. In DNA, the CDR3 is TGTGCCAGTAGTGCTCGGGACAAGCAAGAGACCCAGTACTTC. The J gene is TRBJ2-5, the V gene TRBV19; weak D call: TRBD1 (6 bases). CDR1 is LNHDA and CDR2 is SQIVND in the germline V gene (reference sequence). Deletions cut 5 bases from V and 2 bases from J, with 12 bases between. CDR3 size: 14 residues.

This chain joins TRBV28 and TRBJ1-2, with D possibly being TRBD1 (5 bases). CDR1 and CDR2 from the germline V gene are MDHEN and SYDVKM. V dropped 5 bases and J dropped 8 bases, with 24 bases sitting between them. This CDR3 region has 16 residues. In nucleotides, the CDR3 is TGTGCCAGCAGTCCCAGTCCCGGGACTGCCCGCAGCGGCTACACCTTC. Amino acid sequence: CASSPSPGTARSGYTF.

The V and J genes are TRBV7-6 and TRBJ2-1; D not certain. The CDR3 is 16 residues long. The ends were cut back, 0 bases at V and 1 base at J, with 10 bases in the middle. Germline values: CDR1 SGHVS, CDR2 FNYEAQ. The CDR3 loop is CASSLAVAASYNEQFF. The CDR3 DNA sequence: TGTGCCAGCAGCTTAGCGGTAGCAGCTTCCTACAATGAGCAGTTCTTC.

The chain joins TRBV11-1 to TRBJ2-7; tentative D call: TRBD1 (5 bases). This CDR3 is 11 amino acids long. Trimming cost V 7 bases and J 2 bases, with 6 bases left between them. Germline CDR1 and CDR2: SGHAT and FQDESV (reference sequence). The CDR3, as DNA: TGTGCCAGCACGGACACCTACGAGCAGTACTTC. This gives the protein CASTDTYEQYF. Using reference TRBV11-1 and TRBJ2-7 for the parts outside the CDR3, the full variable domain is EAEVAQSPRYKITEKSQAVAFWCDPISGHATLYWYRQILGQGPELLVQFQDESVVDDSQLPKDRFSAERLKGVDSTLKIQPAELGDSAMYLCASTDTYEQYFGPGTRLTVT.

This clone has just a few counts. The chain joins TRBV28 to TRBJ2-3, with 10 bases fitting TRBD1. The V segment lost 6 bases and the J segment 0 bases; nucleotides outside the gene matches: 9. Germline assignment: CDR1 MDHEN and CDR2 SYDVKM. The CDR3 length is 17 residues. The CDR3: CASRTTGGAGSTDTQYF. CDR3 nucleotides: TGTGCCAGCAGGACGACAGGGGGCGCCGGGAGCACAGATACGCAGTATTTT.

V and J are TRBV7-2 and TRBJ2-1; D unclear. Germline V lookup: CDR1 SGHTA, CDR2 FQGNSA. Trimming shortened V by 5 bases and J by 6 bases, and 14 bases separated the two germline ends. CDR3 size: 14 residues. CDR3 in DNA: TGTGCCAGCAGCCCTGTGCAGGTGGGCAATGAGCAGTTCTTC. Translated, it gives CASSPVQVGNEQFF.

The chain is built from TRBV19 and TRBJ2-2; the match to TRBD1 covers 9 bases. With 5 bases clipped from V and 1 base from J, the junction kept 8 bases outside the gene matches. The CDR3 length is 17 residues. Germline lookup yields CDR1 LNHDA and CDR2 SQIVND (reference sequence). The CDR3 bases are TGTGCCAGTAGTCTCCGCCGGGACAGGGTGAACACCGGGGAGCTGTTTTTT. Translating it yields CASSLRRDRVNTGELFF.

The chain couples TRBV27 to TRBJ2-1, with 9 bases identical to TRBD2. The CDR3 totals 19 residues. Trimming removed 6 bases from V and 2 bases from J; junction bases left unmatched: 17. Germline CDR1 is MNHEY and CDR2 is SMNVEV (reference sequence). Here the CDR3 reads CASRTQRASGIGAYNEQFF. The CDR3 coding sequence is TGTGCCAGCAGAACCCAACGGGCTAGCGGGATTGGCGCCTACAATGAGCAGTTCTTC.

The chain couples TRBV28 to TRBJ1-6; 10 bases are a match to TRBD1. The CDR3 contains 14 residues. The junction had 7 bases not matched to a gene; V was cut back by 8 bases and J by 9 bases. The germline gives CDR1 MDHEN, CDR2 SYDVKM. CDR3 residues: CASAGTGVGSPLHF. Written as DNA, the CDR3 is TGTGCCAGCGCCGGGACAGGGGTGGGTTCACCCCTCCACTTT.

V gene TRBV9 combines with J gene TRBJ1-1, with D tentatively TRBD1 (5 bases). Germline V gives CDR1 SGDLS, CDR2 YYNGEE. With 0 bases removed from V and 5 bases from J, the gap between germline ends came to 11 bases. This CDR3 comprises 14 residues. This CDR3 is CASSVGDVGTEAFF. The CDR3 DNA reads TGTGCCAGCAGCGTAGGGGACGTGGGGACTGAAGCTTTCTTT.

The V call is TRBV6-1, the J call TRBJ1-2; no clear D gene. The germline V gene encodes CDR1 MNHNS and CDR2 SASEGT. V lost 1 base, J lost 4 bases, and 10 bases lay in between. The CDR3 runs 14 residues. The CDR3 reads CASSEGGRSYGYTF. CDR3 in DNA: TGTGCCAGCAGTGAAGGTGGGCGGAGCTATGGCTACACCTTC.

A few counts support this clone. The gene calls are TRBV18 and TRBJ1-1, with a possible D match to TRBD1 (6 bases). Per the germline V gene, CDR1 is KGHSH and CDR2 is LQKENI. V was trimmed by 8 bases and J by 3 bases, leaving 13 bases between them. This CDR3 is built from 13 residues. The CDR3: CASISGGHTEAFF. In DNA form, the CDR3 reads TGTGCCAGCATATCGGGGGGGCACACTGAAGCTTTCTTT.

The chain uses TRBV5-5 and TRBJ1-1; D is undetermined. Germline V lookup: CDR1 SGHKS, CDR2 YYEKEE (reference sequence). The V end was cut by 4 bases, the J end by 1 base, with 17 bases between. This CDR3 spans 16 amino acids. The DNA of the CDR3 is TGTGCCAGCAGCCCCTCGGCACGTTCTACGAACACTGAAGCTTTCTTT. Protein: CASSPSARSTNTEAFF.

The chain uses TRBV9 and TRBJ2-5; 11 bases fit TRBD1. The CDR3 has 16 residues. J gave up 3 bases and V 4 bases, and 8 bases lay outside the gene matches. Germline-derived CDR1 and CDR2 are SGDLS and YYNGEE. The CDR3 nucleotides read TGTGCCAGCAGCCCTTCCGGGACAGGGGGGAAAGAGACCCAGTACTTC. Translation: CASSPSGTGGKETQYF.

The chain employs TRBV6-5 and TRBJ2-7; a possible D gene is TRBD2 (5 bases). Deletions cut 0 bases from V and 4 bases from J, with 13 bases between. There are 15 residues in the CDR3. Germline V CDR1 and CDR2: MNHEY, SVGAGI. CDR3 sequence reads: CASSYSAGPYYEQYF. The DNA for the CDR3 is TGTGCCAGCAGTTACTCGGCGGGTCCATATTACGAGCAGTACTTC.

The sample holds one count of this clone. CDR3 nucleotides: TGTGCCAGCAGCCAAGTTTTAGCGAATGAAAAACTGTTTTTT. Translated, it gives CASSQVLANEKLFF. V and J are TRBV3-1 (or the pseudogene TRBV3-2) and TRBJ1-4; no reliable D call. Trimming removed 1 base from V and 5 bases from J, with 8 bases in between. The CDR3 totals 14 residues. Looked up from germline, CDR1 is LGHDT and CDR2 is YNNKEL (reference sequence).

The chain carries TRBV30 and TRBJ2-5; 8 bases map to TRBD1. In germline, CDR1 is GTSNPN, CDR2 SVGIG (reference sequence). The CDR3 covers 15 residues. After removal of 0 bases from V and 4 bases from J, the junction contained 7 bases not matched to a gene. The CDR3: CAWSVPGGLLETQYF. The CDR3 DNA reads TGTGCCTGGAGTGTACCAGGGGGCTTGTTAGAGACCCAGTACTTC.

The rearrangement uses TRBV6-4 and TRBJ1-2; D remains ambiguous. Germline lookup yields CDR1 MRHNA and CDR2 SNTAGT. Trimming took 1 base from V and 7 from J, leaving 7 bases between them. CDR3 length: 12 residues. The CDR3 DNA reads TGTGCCAGCAGTGACTGGGGAGGTGGCTACACCTTC. This encodes CASSDWGGGYTF.

The gene calls are TRBV2 and TRBJ2-7; 12 nucleotides line up with TRBD2. Germline lookup yields CDR1 SNHLY and CDR2 FYNNEI. CDR3 length equals 14 residues. V shed 6 bases and J 5 bases; nucleotides not matched to a gene: 5. The CDR3 loop reads CASRRLAGDDEQYF. CDR3 sequence (DNA): TGTGCCAGCAGGCGACTAGCGGGAGATGACGAGCAGTACTTC.

The genes are TRBV6-1 and TRBJ1-4, with unresolved D. V lost 2 bases to trimming and J lost 7 bases, with 5 bases between them. Germline values: CDR1 MNHNS, CDR2 SASEGT. This CDR3 comprises 12 residues. The CDR3 region is CASSESGEKLFF. The CDR3 nucleotides read TGTGCCAGCAGTGAATCGGGTGAAAAACTGTTTTTT.